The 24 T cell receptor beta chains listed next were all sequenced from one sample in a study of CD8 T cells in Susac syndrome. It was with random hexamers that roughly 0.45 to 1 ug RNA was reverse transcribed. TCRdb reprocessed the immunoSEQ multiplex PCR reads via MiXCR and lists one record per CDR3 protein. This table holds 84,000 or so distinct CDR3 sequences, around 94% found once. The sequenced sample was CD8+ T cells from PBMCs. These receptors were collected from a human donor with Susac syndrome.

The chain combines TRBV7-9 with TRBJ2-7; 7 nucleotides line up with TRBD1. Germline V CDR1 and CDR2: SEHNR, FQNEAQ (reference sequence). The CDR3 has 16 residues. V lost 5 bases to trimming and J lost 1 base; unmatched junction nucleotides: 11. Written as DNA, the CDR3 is TGTGCCAGCAGCACAGACAGGGAATTTAGATCCTACGAGCAGTACTTC. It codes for CASSTDREFRSYEQYF.

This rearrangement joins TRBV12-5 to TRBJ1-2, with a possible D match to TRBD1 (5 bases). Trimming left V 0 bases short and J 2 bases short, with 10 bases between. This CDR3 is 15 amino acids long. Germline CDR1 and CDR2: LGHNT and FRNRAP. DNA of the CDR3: TGTGCTAGTGGTTTGGTCGAGGGGCCCAACTATGGCTACACCTTC. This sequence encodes CASGLVEGPNYGYTF.

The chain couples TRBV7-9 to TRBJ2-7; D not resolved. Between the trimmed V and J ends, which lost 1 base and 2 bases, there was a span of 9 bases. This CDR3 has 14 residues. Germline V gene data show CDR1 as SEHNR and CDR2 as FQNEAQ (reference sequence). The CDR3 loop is CASSLVVVPYEQYF. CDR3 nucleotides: TGTGCCAGCAGCTTAGTGGTGGTTCCCTACGAGCAGTACTTC. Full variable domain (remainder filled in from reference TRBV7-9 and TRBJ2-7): DTGVSQNPRHKITKRGQNVTFRCDPISEHNRLYWYRQTLGQGPEFLTYFQNEAQLEKSRLLSDRFSAERPKGSFSTLEIQRTEQGDSAMYLCASSLVVVPYEQYFGPGTRLTVT.

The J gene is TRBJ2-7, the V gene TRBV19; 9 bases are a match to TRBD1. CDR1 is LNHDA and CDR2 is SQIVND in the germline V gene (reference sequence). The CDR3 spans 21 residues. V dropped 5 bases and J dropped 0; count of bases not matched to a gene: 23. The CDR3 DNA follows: TGTGCCAGTAGTCCCAACCGGGACAGGGTTCGAGGTGCTCGCGTCTCCTACGAGCAGTACTTC. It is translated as CASSPNRDRVRGARVSYEQYF.

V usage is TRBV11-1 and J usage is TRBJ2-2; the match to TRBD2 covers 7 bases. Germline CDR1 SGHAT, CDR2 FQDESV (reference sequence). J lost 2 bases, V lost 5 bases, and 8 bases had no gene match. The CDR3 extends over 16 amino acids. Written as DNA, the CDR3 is TGTGCCAGCAGCCCACTGAGCGGGGTTAACACCGGGGAGCTGTTTTTT. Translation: CASSPLSGVNTGELFF.

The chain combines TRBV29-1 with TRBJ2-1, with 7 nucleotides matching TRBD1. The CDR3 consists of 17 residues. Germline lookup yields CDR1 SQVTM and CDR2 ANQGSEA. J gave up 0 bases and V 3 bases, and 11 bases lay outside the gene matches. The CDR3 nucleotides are TGCAGCGTTGAGGGACAGACAATGCGCAGCTCCTACAATGAGCAGTTCTTC. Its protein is CSVEGQTMRSSYNEQFF.

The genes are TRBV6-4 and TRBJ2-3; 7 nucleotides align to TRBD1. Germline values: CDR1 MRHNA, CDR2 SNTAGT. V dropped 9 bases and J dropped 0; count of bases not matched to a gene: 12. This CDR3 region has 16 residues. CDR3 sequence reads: CARGQPTITSTDTQYF. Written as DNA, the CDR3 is TGTGCCAGGGGACAGCCGACTATTACTAGCACAGATACGCAGTATTTT.

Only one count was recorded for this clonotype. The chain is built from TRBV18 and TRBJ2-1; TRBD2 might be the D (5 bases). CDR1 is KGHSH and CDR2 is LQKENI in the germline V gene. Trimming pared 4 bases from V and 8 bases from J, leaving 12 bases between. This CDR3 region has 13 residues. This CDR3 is CASSLPNGDEQFF. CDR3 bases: TGTGCCAGCTCACTTCCCAACGGGGATGAGCAGTTCTTC.

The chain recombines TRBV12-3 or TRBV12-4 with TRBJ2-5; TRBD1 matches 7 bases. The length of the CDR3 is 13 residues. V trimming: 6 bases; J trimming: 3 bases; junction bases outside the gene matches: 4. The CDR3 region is CASSAGTEETQYF. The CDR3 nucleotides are TGTGCCAGCAGCGCTGGGACAGAAGAGACCCAGTACTTC.

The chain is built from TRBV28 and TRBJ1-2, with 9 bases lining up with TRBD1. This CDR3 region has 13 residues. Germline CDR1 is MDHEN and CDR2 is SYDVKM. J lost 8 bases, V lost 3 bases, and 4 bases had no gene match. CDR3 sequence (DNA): TGTGCCAGCAGTTTTGGGACAGGGCTCGGCTACACCTTC. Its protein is CASSFGTGLGYTF.

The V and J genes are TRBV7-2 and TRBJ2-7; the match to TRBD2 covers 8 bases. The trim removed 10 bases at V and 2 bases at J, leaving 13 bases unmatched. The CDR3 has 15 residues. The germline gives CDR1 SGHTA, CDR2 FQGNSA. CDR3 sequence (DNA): TGTGCCACAGAGGATGGTAGCGGGACCCCCTACGAGCAGTACTTC. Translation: CATEDGSGTPYEQYF.

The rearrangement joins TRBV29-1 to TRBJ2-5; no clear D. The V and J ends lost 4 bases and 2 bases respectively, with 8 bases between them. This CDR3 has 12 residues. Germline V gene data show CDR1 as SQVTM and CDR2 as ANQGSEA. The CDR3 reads CSVVRQQETQYF. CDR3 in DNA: TGCAGCGTTGTTAGGCAGCAAGAGACCCAGTACTTC. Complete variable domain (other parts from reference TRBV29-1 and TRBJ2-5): SAVISQKPSRDICQRGTSLTIQCQVDSQVTMMFWYRQQPGQSLTLIATANQGSEATYESGFVIDKFPISRPNLTFSTLTVSNMSPEDSSIYLCSVVRQQETQYFGPGTRLLVL.

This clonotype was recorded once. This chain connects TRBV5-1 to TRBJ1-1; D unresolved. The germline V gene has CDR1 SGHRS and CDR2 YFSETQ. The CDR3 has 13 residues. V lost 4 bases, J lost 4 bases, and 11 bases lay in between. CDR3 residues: CASSPGGGTEAFF. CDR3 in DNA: TGCGCCAGCAGCCCAGGTGGCGGCACTGAAGCTTTCTTT.

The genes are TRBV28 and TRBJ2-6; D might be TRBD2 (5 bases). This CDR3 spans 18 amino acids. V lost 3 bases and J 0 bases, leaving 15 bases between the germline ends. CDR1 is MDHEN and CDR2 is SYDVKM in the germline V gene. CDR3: CASSFIPGIPSGANVLTF. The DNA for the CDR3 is TGTGCCAGCAGTTTCATTCCGGGAATACCCTCTGGGGCCAACGTCCTGACTTTC.

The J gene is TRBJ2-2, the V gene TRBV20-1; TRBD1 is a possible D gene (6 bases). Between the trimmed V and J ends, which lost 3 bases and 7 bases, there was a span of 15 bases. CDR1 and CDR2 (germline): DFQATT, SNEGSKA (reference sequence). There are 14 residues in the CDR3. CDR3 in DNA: TGCAGTGCTAGGCAGACAGGACACCTCGGGGAGCTGTTTTTT. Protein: CSARQTGHLGELFF.

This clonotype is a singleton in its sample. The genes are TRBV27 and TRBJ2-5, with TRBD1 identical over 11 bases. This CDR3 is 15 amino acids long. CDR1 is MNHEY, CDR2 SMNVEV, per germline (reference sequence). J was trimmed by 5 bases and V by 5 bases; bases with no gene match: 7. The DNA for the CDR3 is TGTGCCAGCAGTGGCGCCGGGACAGGGGGTGAGACCCAGTACTTC. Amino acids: CASSGAGTGGETQYF.

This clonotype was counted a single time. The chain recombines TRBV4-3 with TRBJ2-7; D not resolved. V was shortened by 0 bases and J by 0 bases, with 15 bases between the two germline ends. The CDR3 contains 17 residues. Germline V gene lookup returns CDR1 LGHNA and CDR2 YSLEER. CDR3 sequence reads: CASSQDYPESYSYEQYF. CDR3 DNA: TGCGCCAGCAGCCAAGATTACCCCGAGAGCTACTCCTACGAGCAGTACTTC.

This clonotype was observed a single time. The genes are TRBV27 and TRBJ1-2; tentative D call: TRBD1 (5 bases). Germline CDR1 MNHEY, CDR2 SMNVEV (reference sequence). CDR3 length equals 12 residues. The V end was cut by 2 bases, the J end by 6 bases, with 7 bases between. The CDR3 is CASSLRGDGYTF. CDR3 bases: TGTGCCAGCAGTTTACGAGGGGATGGCTACACCTTC.

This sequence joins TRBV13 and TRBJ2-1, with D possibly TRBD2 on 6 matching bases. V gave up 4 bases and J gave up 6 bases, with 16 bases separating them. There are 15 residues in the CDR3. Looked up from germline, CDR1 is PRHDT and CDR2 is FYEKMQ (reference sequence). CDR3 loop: CASSSLAKEGNEQFF. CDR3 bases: TGTGCCAGCAGCTCGCTAGCAAAGGAGGGCAATGAGCAGTTCTTC.

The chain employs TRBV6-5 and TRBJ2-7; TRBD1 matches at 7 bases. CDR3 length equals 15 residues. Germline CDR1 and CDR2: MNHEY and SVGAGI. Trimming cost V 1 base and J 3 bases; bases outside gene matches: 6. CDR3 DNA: TGTGCCAGCAGTTACTTAACAGGGGTAAGCTACGAGCAGTACTTC. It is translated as CASSYLTGVSYEQYF.

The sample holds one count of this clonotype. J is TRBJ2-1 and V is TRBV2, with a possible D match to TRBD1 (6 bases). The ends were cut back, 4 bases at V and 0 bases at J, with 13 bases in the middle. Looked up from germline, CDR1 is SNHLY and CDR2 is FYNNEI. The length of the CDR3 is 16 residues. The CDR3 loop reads CASSVSRGASYNEQFF. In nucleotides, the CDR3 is TGTGCCAGCAGTGTTTCCAGGGGAGCCTCCTACAATGAGCAGTTCTTC.

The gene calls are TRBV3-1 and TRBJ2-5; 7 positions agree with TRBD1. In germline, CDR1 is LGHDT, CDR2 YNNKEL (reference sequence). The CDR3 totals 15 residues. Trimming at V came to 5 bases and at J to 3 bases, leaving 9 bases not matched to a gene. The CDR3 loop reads CASSARDRTEETQYF. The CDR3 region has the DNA TGTGCCAGCAGCGCCCGGGACAGAACGGAAGAGACCCAGTACTTC.

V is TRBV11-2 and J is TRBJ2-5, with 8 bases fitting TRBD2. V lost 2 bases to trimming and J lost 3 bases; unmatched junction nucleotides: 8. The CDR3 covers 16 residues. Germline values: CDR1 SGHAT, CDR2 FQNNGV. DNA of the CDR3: TGTGCCAGCAGCTTACTTAGCGGGATATCGGAAGAGACCCAGTACTTC. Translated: CASSLLSGISEETQYF.

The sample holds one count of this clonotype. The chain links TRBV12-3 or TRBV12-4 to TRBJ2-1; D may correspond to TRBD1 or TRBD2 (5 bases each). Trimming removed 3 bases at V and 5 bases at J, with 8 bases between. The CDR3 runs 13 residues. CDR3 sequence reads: CASSFSGHNEQFF. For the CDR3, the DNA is TGTGCCAGCAGTTTTTCGGGACACAATGAGCAGTTCTTC.